The next 27 T cell receptor beta chains were all read from a single sample in a study of control samples from healthy donors and cancer patients. The assay was immunoSEQ multiplex PCR, and TCRdb's table has in-frame clones only and misses some. Of 150,000 to 200,000 clones listed, roughly 89% are singletons. Sequencing was performed on blood. The source is a woman aged 25 to 39 in good health.

The V call is TRBV5-1, the J call TRBJ1-1, with 8 positions matching TRBD1. From germline, CDR1 is SGHRS and CDR2 YFSETQ. CDR3 length: 13 residues. The ends lost 4 bases at V and 11 bases at J; junction bases unmatched: 10. This CDR3 reads CASSPGTGEKAFF. The CDR3 region has the DNA TGCGCCAGCAGCCCCGGGACAGGCGAAAAGGCTTTCTTT.

The chain is built from TRBV6-4 and TRBJ1-2, with 9 bases fitting TRBD1. Germline CDR1 reads MRHNA; CDR2 reads SNTAGT. Trimming at V came to 3 bases and at J to 8 bases, leaving 4 bases not matched to a gene. The CDR3 is made up of 13 amino acids. The DNA for the CDR3 is TGTGCCAGCAGTGAGCGACAGGGGGAAGGCTACACCTTC. This encodes CASSERQGEGYTF.

This rearrangement joins TRBV6-1 to TRBJ2-7, with TRBD1 matching over 9 bases. Germline CDR1 and CDR2: MNHNS and SASEGT. This CDR3 has 17 residues. V lost 1 base and J lost 2; bases outside the gene matches: 9. The CDR3 DNA sequence: TGTGCCAGCAGTGAAGGCCCCGGGACAGGGAGGGCCTACGAGCAGTACTTC. As protein: CASSEGPGTGRAYEQYF.

The chain combines TRBV6-2 or TRBV6-3 with TRBJ1-2; D possibly corresponds to TRBD1 (5 bases). Germline V gives CDR1 MNHEY, CDR2 SVGEGT. The CDR3 contains 13 residues. V was clipped by 1 base and J by 6 bases, with 9 bases between them. In DNA, the CDR3 is TGTGCCAGCAGTTACTTGTTGACAGATGGCTACACCTTC. Amino acids: CASSYLLTDGYTF.

The V gene is TRBV6-1, the J gene TRBJ1-2; 7 nucleotides align to TRBD1. The CDR3 is 17 residues long. CDR1 and CDR2 from the germline V gene are MNHNS and SASEGT. Losses at the gene ends were 2 bases for V and 0 bases for J; bases not matched to a gene: 9. CDR3 sequence: CASSERQGIPANYGYTF. The CDR3 DNA follows: TGTGCCAGCAGTGAAAGACAGGGTATCCCAGCTAACTATGGCTACACCTTC.

The rearrangement joins TRBV29-1 to TRBJ1-4, with a tentative D call TRBD1 (5 bases). The CDR3 is 14 residues long. Germline V gene sequence: CDR1 SQVTM, CDR2 ANQGSEA. Trimming pared 8 bases from V and 6 bases from J, leaving 19 bases between. The CDR3 is CSFSGGYSYEKLFF. CDR3 coding DNA: TGCAGCTTTTCGGGGGGTTATAGTTATGAAAAACTGTTTTTT.

The chain combines TRBV29-1 with TRBJ2-1; D is undetermined. V shed 6 bases and J shed 5 bases, with 2 bases lying between them. The CDR3 is 9 residues long. Germline CDR1 and CDR2: SQVTM and ANQGSEA. This chain's CDR3 is CSVDNEQFF. Written as DNA, the CDR3 is TGCAGCGTGGACAATGAGCAGTTCTTC.

The J gene is TRBJ2-7, the V gene TRBV12-5; TRBD1 aligns across 9 bases. CDR1 and CDR2 from the germline V gene are LGHNT and FRNRAP. This CDR3 has 16 residues. The trim removed 1 base at V and 3 bases at J, leaving 7 bases unmatched. Here the CDR3 DNA reads TGTGCTAGTGGTTTGGCATCCGGGACAGGGATCTACGAGCAGTACTTC. Translating it yields CASGLASGTGIYEQYF.

This clone was seen only once. The gene calls are TRBV12-5 and TRBJ2-3; no definite D call. Germline V gives CDR1 LGHNT, CDR2 FRNRAP. The CDR3 is 13 amino acids. Trimming cost V 3 bases and J 2 bases, with 6 bases left between them. CDR3 in DNA: TGTGCTAGTGGTTTACTAAACACAGATACGCAGTATTTT. Translation: CASGLLNTDTQYF.

The V call is TRBV30, the J call TRBJ2-5; D not certain. The V end was cut by 0 bases, the J end by 7 bases, with 6 bases between. Germline CDR1 GTSNPN, CDR2 SVGIG (reference sequence). The CDR3 is 11 amino acids. CDR3: CAWSVMSTQYF. Written as DNA, the CDR3 is TGTGCCTGGAGTGTGATGTCGACCCAGTACTTC.

V and J are TRBV4-1 and TRBJ2-7; no definite D call. Germline CDR1 is MGHRA and CDR2 is YSYEKL. Between the trimmed V and J ends, which lost 1 base and 3 bases, there was a span of 10 bases. The CDR3 length is 14 residues. CDR3 bases: TGCGCCAGCAGCCAAGGGACGGCAGACTACGAGCAGTACTTC. As protein: CASSQGTADYEQYF.

This clone was seen ten or more times. This chain links TRBV11-3 with TRBJ2-6; the D is unclear. The CDR3 is made up of 15 amino acids. The V gene lost 2 bases and the J gene lost 0 bases, with 5 bases spanning the gap. Looked up from germline, CDR1 is SGHNT and CDR2 is YENEEA. For the CDR3, the DNA is TGTGCCAGCAGCTTAAGTCACTCTGGGGCCAACGTCCTGACTTTC. Translating gives CASSLSHSGANVLTF.

The chain joins TRBV5-4 to TRBJ2-4; perhaps TRBD2 as D (6 bases). The germline gives CDR1 SGHNT, CDR2 YYREEE (reference sequence). The CDR3 runs to 16 residues. The V gene lost 4 bases and the J gene lost 1 base, with 15 bases spanning the gap. CDR3 in amino acids: CASSHSLASAKNIQYF. In nucleotides, the CDR3 is TGTGCCAGCAGCCATTCACTAGCTTCTGCCAAAAACATTCAGTACTTC.

The chain carries TRBV2 and TRBJ1-2, with D hard to call. CDR1 SNHLY and CDR2 FYNNEI come from the germline V gene. This CDR3 is 14 amino acids long. V dropped 4 bases and J dropped 4 bases, with 13 bases sitting between them. The CDR3 nucleotides are TGTGCCAGCAGTGTAGGCCCAGGTATCTATGGCTACACCTTC. It encodes CASSVGPGIYGYTF.

About this clone: Compared with germline, one end of the junction differs, possibly owing to a read error. This chain links TRBV6-2 or TRBV6-3 with TRBJ2-2; D is possibly TRBD2 (5 bases). This CDR3 has 15 residues. The germline gives CDR1 MNHEY, CDR2 SVGEGT. The CDR3 loop is CAGSSMGRNTGELFF. The CDR3 DNA is TGTGCCGGCAGTTCTATGGGGAGAAACACCGGGGAGCTGTTTTTT.

This chain connects TRBV6-1 to TRBJ2-2; 7 nucleotides match TRBD2. V was clipped by 2 bases and J by 7 bases; unmatched bases: 10. Per the germline V gene, CDR1 is MNHNS and CDR2 is SASEGT. The CDR3 contains 16 residues. In DNA, the CDR3 is TGTGCCAGCAGTGAAATATCGGGGGGAGGGTACGGGGAGCTGTTTTTT. It codes for CASSEISGGGYGELFF.

This clone was picked up a small number of times. The genes are TRBV2 and TRBJ1-1; possible D gene TRBD1, 5 bases. Germline V gives CDR1 SNHLY, CDR2 FYNNEI. The length of the CDR3 is 13 residues. Trimming shortened V by 8 bases and J by 1 base, and 11 bases separated the two germline ends. The CDR3 spells CASGTETNTEAFF. DNA of the CDR3: TGTGCCAGCGGGACTGAGACGAACACTGAAGCTTTCTTT.

Written as DNA, the CDR3 is TGTGCCAGCAGCGGGGGGATCCAAGAGACCCAGTACTTC. Its translation: CASSGGIQETQYF. The chain carries TRBV7-8 and TRBJ2-5; D possibly corresponds to TRBD2 (6 bases). CDR3 size: 13 residues. From germline, CDR1 is SGHVS and CDR2 FQNEAQ. The germline V and J ends were trimmed by 5 bases and 1 base, with 8 bases remaining between them.

The chain uses TRBV6-5 and TRBJ2-7; TRBD1 might be the D (6 bases). The CDR3 covers 15 residues. V gave up 0 bases and J gave up 2 bases, with 11 bases separating them. CDR1 is MNHEY, CDR2 SVGAGI, per germline. CDR3 loop: CASSYSIGDTYEQYF. The CDR3 coding sequence is TGTGCCAGCAGTTACTCGATAGGGGACACCTACGAGCAGTACTTC.

The chain recombines TRBV19 with TRBJ2-2; D remains unclear. The germline V and J ends were trimmed by 6 bases and 5 bases, with 10 bases remaining between them. CDR1 and CDR2 from the germline V gene are LNHDA and SQIVND (reference sequence). The CDR3 is 13 amino acids. The chain's CDR3 is CASRLSGTGELFF. CDR3 DNA sequence: TGTGCCAGTAGATTATCCGGGACCGGGGAGCTGTTTTTT.

V gene TRBV18 combines with J gene TRBJ1-4; D is undetermined. This CDR3 has 13 residues. Trimming stripped 8 bases from V and 0 bases from J, with 7 bases between. CDR1 is KGHSH and CDR2 is LQKENI in the germline V gene. CDR3 in amino acids: CASGIATNEKLFF. CDR3 in DNA: TGTGCCAGCGGGATTGCAACTAATGAAAAACTGTTTTTT.

The chain joins TRBV7-9 to TRBJ2-1, with TRBD1 identical over 7 bases. This CDR3 comprises 14 residues. Germline CDR1 is SEHNR and CDR2 is FQNEAQ (reference sequence). V was clipped by 1 base and J by 9 bases; unmatched bases: 6. The CDR3 DNA sequence: TGTGCCAGCAGCTTAGTCAGGGGGATCGGTGAGCAGTTCTTC. Translation gives CASSLVRGIGEQFF.

This chain uses TRBV28 with TRBJ1-6, with TRBD1 matching 12 bases. Germline assignment: CDR1 MDHEN and CDR2 SYDVKM. This CDR3 has 16 amino acids. After removal of 4 bases from V and 10 bases from J, the junction contained 8 bases not matched to a gene. CDR3 region: CASSSPGTGGGSPLHF. For the CDR3, the DNA is TGTGCCAGCAGTTCTCCCGGGACAGGGGGCGGGTCACCCCTCCACTTT.

V and J are TRBV25-1 and TRBJ2-1; a weak D match, TRBD2 (6 bases). This CDR3 is 13 amino acids long. With 1 base removed from V and 7 bases from J, the gap between germline ends came to 8 bases. CDR1 MGHDK and CDR2 SYGVNS come from the germline V gene. CDR3 bases: TGTGCCAGCAGTGAATTGGGGGGAAATGAGCAGTTCTTC. Its translation is CASSELGGNEQFF.

The CDR3 spells CASSPMDGSDSYEQYF. In DNA form, the CDR3 reads TGTGCCAGCAGCCCAATGGACGGATCCGACTCCTACGAGCAGTACTTC. The V and J genes are TRBV9 and TRBJ2-7; D unclear. The CDR3 consists of 16 residues. Trimming cost V 4 bases and J 0 bases, with 17 bases left between them. Germline V lookup: CDR1 SGDLS, CDR2 YYNGEE.

This chain uses TRBV28 with TRBJ1-4, with D possibly being TRBD1 (6 bases). The CDR3 has 15 residues. V lost 6 bases, J lost 1 base, and 12 bases lay in between. Germline loops: CDR1 MDHEN, CDR2 SYDVKM. CDR3 DNA: TGTGCCAGCAGCCTCTCAGGGGTAACTAATGAAAAACTGTTTTTT. Encoded protein: CASSLSGVTNEKLFF. The complete variable domain, with remaining parts taken from reference TRBV28 and TRBJ1-4, reads DVKVTQSSRYLVKRTGEKVFLECVQDMDHENMFWYRQDPGLGLRLIYFSYDVKMKEKGDIPEGYSVSREKKERFSLILESASTNQTSMYLCASSLSGVTNEKLFFGSGTQLSVL.

This chain connects TRBV19 to TRBJ2-7; D remains unclear. The CDR3 length is 13 residues. The V end was cut by 4 bases, the J end by 2 bases, with 9 bases between. Germline V lookup: CDR1 LNHDA, CDR2 SQIVND (reference sequence). The CDR3 here is CASSSQDPYEQYF. The CDR3 DNA reads TGTGCCAGTAGTAGCCAGGACCCCTACGAGCAGTACTTC.